The clone carrying this TCR beta chain was counted only a few times. Trimming shortened V by 4 bases and J by 4 bases, and 27 bases separated the two germline ends. The CDR3 extends over 19 amino acids. CDR1 is LGHNA, CDR2 YSLEER, per germline. The data are from a study of cytomegalovirus exposure and HLA in healthy donors. A multiplex PCR was run with 60 Vbeta primers and 13 Jbeta primers. The data were produced by immunoSEQ multiplex PCR, yet TCRdb's version contains in-frame clones alone and is incomplete. The sample carries about 160,000 clones, roughly 81% recorded once. The TCR sequence derives from a woman aged 45-65 years in good health and CMV-seronegative. The sequenced material came from PBMCs. This rearrangement joins TRBV4-3 to TRBJ2-3; TRBD1 is a possible D gene (6 bases). The CDR3 sequence: CASSREFIRQGRWADTQYF. In DNA, the CDR3 is TGCGCCAGCAGCCGAGAGTTTATCAGGCAGGGGCGCTGGGCAGATACGCAGTATTTT.